The 14 T cell receptor beta chains below all came from one sample that was sequenced in a study of T cells after yellow fever vaccination. TCRdb recomputed calls from the 5' RACE reads with MiXCR, one row per CDR3 protein. In the table there are about 230,000 distinct CDR3 sequences, more than 6.5% of which are singletons. The sample consisted of CD4+ T cells sorted from PBMCs, taken on the day of the yellow fever booster vaccination. These receptors were collected from a man between 25 and 39 years old who received the YFV17D yellow fever vaccine.

This clonotype was detected many times. The chain is built from TRBV5-1 and TRBJ2-2, with D unclear. This CDR3 has 14 residues. Germline lookup yields CDR1 SGHRS and CDR2 YFSETQ. V lost 0 bases and J 0 bases, leaving 3 bases between the germline ends. The CDR3 here is CASSLDANTGELFF. The CDR3 bases are TGCGCCAGCAGCTTGGACGCGAACACCGGGGAGCTGTTTTTT.

This clonotype was observed a handful of times. J is TRBJ2-5 and V is TRBV7-6; 12 nucleotides match TRBD2. This CDR3 has 16 residues. The ends lost 5 bases at V and 4 bases at J; junction bases unmatched: 8. The germline V gene encodes CDR1 SGHVS and CDR2 FNYEAQ. The CDR3 nucleotides are TGTGCCAGCAGCCGCCACGGACTAGCGGGAACAGAGACCCAGTACTTC. Protein sequence: CASSRHGLAGTETQYF.

This clonotype turned up a few times. This chain uses TRBV11-2 with TRBJ2-7, with TRBD2 matching 8 bases. Germline trimming cut 3 bases from V and 3 bases from J; bases unmatched to any gene: 19. The CDR3 covers 19 residues. The V gene's germline CDR1 is SGHAT and CDR2 FQNNGV. CDR3 nucleotide sequence: TGTGCCAGCAGCTTTAGGGCGGGAGGCCCCGCGTTCGGCTACTACGAGCAGTACTTC. Amino acid sequence: CASSFRAGGPAFGYYEQYF.

This clonotype has at least ten counts. V is TRBV5-1 and J is TRBJ2-1; TRBD2 might be the D (6 bases). V was shortened by 5 bases and J by 10 bases, with 16 bases between the two germline ends. CDR3 length: 13 amino acids. Germline CDR1 is SGHRS and CDR2 is YFSETQ. Here the CDR3 reads CASSANRDFEQFF. For the CDR3, the DNA is TGCGCCAGCAGTGCAAACCGGGACTTCGAGCAGTTCTTC.

This clonotype was picked up a small number of times. The chain combines TRBV5-4 with TRBJ2-7, with D unclear. Trimming removed 0 bases at V and 3 bases at J, with 13 bases between. From germline, CDR1 is SGHNT and CDR2 YYREEE (reference sequence). There are 15 residues in the CDR3. The DNA for the CDR3 is TGTGCCAGCAGCTTGGCCCTTGGGGAAGACTACGAGCAGTACTTC. Its translation is CASSLALGEDYEQYF.

Many counts were recorded for this clonotype. The chain combines TRBV6-5 with TRBJ2-1; TRBD2 is a possible D gene (5 bases). V was shortened by 2 bases and J by 7 bases, with 18 bases between the two germline ends. The germline gives CDR1 MNHEY, CDR2 SVGAGI. The CDR3 extends over 16 amino acids. The CDR3 region is CASSYVGARSGNEQFF. Here the CDR3 DNA reads TGTGCCAGCAGTTACGTGGGAGCCCGCTCGGGGAATGAGCAGTTCTTC.

This chain uses TRBV7-2 with TRBJ2-7, with 9 nucleotides matching TRBD2. V trimming: 1 base; J trimming: 3 bases; junction bases outside the gene matches: 4. This CDR3 is built from 15 residues. Germline V CDR1 and CDR2: SGHTA, FQGNSA. The CDR3 DNA reads TGTGCCAGCAGCTTAGTGGCTAGCGGGAACTACGAGCAGTACTTC. Its translation: CASSLVASGNYEQYF. The variable domain in full, with the rest retrieved from reference TRBV7-2 and TRBJ2-7, is GAGVSQSPSNKVTEKGKDVELRCDPISGHTALYWYRQSLGQGLEFLIYFQGNSAPDKSGLPSDRFSAERTGGSVSTLTIQRTQQEDSAVYLCASSLVASGNYEQYFGPGTRLTVT.

V and J are TRBV9 and TRBJ2-1; the match to TRBD2 covers 10 bases. CDR3 length: 16 amino acids. In germline, CDR1 is SGDLS, CDR2 YYNGEE. The V segment lost 1 base and the J segment 8 bases; nucleotides outside the gene matches: 9. The CDR3 loop is CASSVMVAGGLDEQFF. As DNA, the CDR3 is TGTGCCAGCAGCGTAATGGTAGCGGGAGGACTAGATGAGCAGTTCTTC.

The rearrangement uses TRBV12-3 or TRBV12-4 and TRBJ1-1, with 8 positions matching TRBD1. V lost 6 bases and J lost 1; bases outside the gene matches: 7. The CDR3 contains 15 residues. CDR3 DNA: TGTGCCAGCAGCCTCCACAGGGGGGGGAACACTGAAGCTTTCTTT. Translating gives CASSLHRGGNTEAFF.

This clonotype was seen only a few times. J is TRBJ2-5 and V is TRBV7-9, with D perhaps given as TRBD1 or TRBD2 (6 bases each). Trimming shortened V by 2 bases and J by 4 bases, and 17 bases separated the two germline ends. From germline, CDR1 is SEHNR and CDR2 FQNEAQ (reference sequence). This CDR3 comprises 16 residues. CDR3 sequence: CASSLRPGAVGETQYF. CDR3 in DNA: TGTGCCAGCAGCTTACGCCCGGGGGCAGTAGGAGAGACCCAGTACTTC.

The chain uses TRBV5-1 and TRBJ2-5; 7 bases line up with TRBD2. This CDR3 contains 17 residues. V trimming: 1 base; J trimming: 3 bases; junction bases outside the gene matches: 12. Looked up from germline, CDR1 is SGHRS and CDR2 is YFSETQ. CDR3 loop: CASSLNGLAVEKETQYF. The CDR3 DNA sequence: TGCGCCAGCAGCTTGAATGGTCTAGCGGTAGAAAAAGAGACCCAGTACTTC. The full variable domain, rest sourced from reference TRBV5-1 and TRBJ2-5, is KAGVTQTPRYLIKTRGQQVTLSCSPISGHRSVSWYQQTPGQGLQFLFEYFSETQRNKGNFPGRFSGRQFSNSRSEMNVSTLELGDSALYLCASSLNGLAVEKETQYFGPGTRLLVL.

The rearrangement joins TRBV5-1 to TRBJ2-3; possibly TRBD1 or TRBD2 for D (5 bases each). Trimming removed 2 bases at V and 3 bases at J, with 10 bases between. The length of the CDR3 is 14 residues. Germline CDR1 is SGHRS and CDR2 is YFSETQ. The CDR3 loop reads CASSFGEGTDTQYF. Written as DNA, the CDR3 is TGCGCCAGCAGCTTCGGTGAGGGGACAGATACGCAGTATTTT.

This chain uses TRBV12-3 or TRBV12-4 with TRBJ2-7; D is unclear. This CDR3 is 15 amino acids long. V lost 5 bases and J lost 0, with 14 bases in between. CDR3 in DNA: TGTGCCAGCAGTGAAGGCCAGATCGGCTCCTACGAGCAGTACTTC. Its protein product is CASSEGQIGSYEQYF.

This rearrangement joins TRBV18 to TRBJ1-2, with a weak D call TRBD1 (6 bases). This CDR3 spans 13 amino acids. CDR1 and CDR2 (germline): KGHSH, LQKENI. Between the trimmed V and J ends, which lost 2 bases and 8 bases, there was a span of 12 bases. The CDR3: CASSPNTGGGYTF. For the CDR3, the DNA is TGTGCCAGCTCACCAAATACGGGGGGCGGCTACACCTTC.